This T cell receptor beta chain was sequenced in a study of cytomegalovirus exposure and HLA in healthy donors. At the level of the study: Sequencing of about 179 million T cells in an earlier analysis found 120 million or so unique TCR beta sequences.

The primer mix had 60 Vbeta and 13 Jbeta primers. Repertoires were generated with immunoSEQ multiplex PCR, while TCRdb's copy carries only in-frame clones and drops some. There are approximately 100,000 clones in the sample; approximately 73% occur only once, and 3.5% to 4% lies in the top ten. Whole-study findings and limits: An observed cluster of highly shared sequence variants was recorded as a likely sequencing artifact. Among TCR sequences, most were rare, though some public TCRs appeared in many donors. Cytomegalovirus association was assigned to about 150 TCR beta chains.

V was clipped by 1 base and J by 6 bases, with 8 bases between them. This CDR3 has 13 residues. The germline V gene encodes CDR1 SGHRS and CDR2 YFSETQ. About this clone: What it binds is unknown.

This receptor was taken from a woman in her forties or fifties in good health and CMV-seropositive. The sample comprised PBMCs. The chain carries TRBV5-1 and TRBJ2-1, with a possible D match to TRBD2 (5 bases). The chain's CDR3 is CASSLTRGNEQFF. Written as DNA, the CDR3 is TGCGCCAGCAGCTTGACCCGGGGCAATGAGCAGTTCTTC.